These 17 T cell receptor beta chains came from one sample sequenced in a study of cytomegalovirus exposure and HLA in healthy donors. The PCR was carried out with 60 Vbeta primers and 13 Jbeta primers. Assay: immunoSEQ multiplex PCR; the TCRdb copy retains only in-frame clones and omits some. In the table there are 150,000 or so clones, roughly 74% of which are singletons. The sample taken for sequencing was PBMCs. Every receptor here comes from a man aged 18-30 years in good health and CMV-seronegative.

This clone was detected once. The chain employs TRBV5-1 and TRBJ2-3; 11 bases match TRBD1. CDR1 and CDR2 from the germline V gene are SGHRS and YFSETQ. The V and J ends lost 4 bases and 5 bases, in that order; junction bases with no gene match: 6. CDR3 size: 15 residues. The CDR3 coding sequence is TGCGCCAGCAGCACGGACAGGGGGCTGGAAGATACGCAGTATTTT. Protein product: CASSTDRGLEDTQYF. Combining the CDR3 with reference TRBV5-1 and TRBJ2-3 gives the whole variable domain KAGVTQTPRYLIKTRGQQVTLSCSPISGHRSVSWYQQTPGQGLQFLFEYFSETQRNKGNFPGRFSGRQFSNSRSEMNVSTLELGDSALYLCASSTDRGLEDTQYFGPGTRLTVL.

J is TRBJ1-6 and V is TRBV6-1; a possible D gene is TRBD1 (6 bases). V gave up 6 bases and J gave up 3 bases, with 12 bases separating them. Germline V lookup: CDR1 MNHNS, CDR2 SASEGT. This CDR3 comprises 15 residues. The CDR3 DNA is TGTGCCAGCAGGGTACAGGGAGTCTATAATTCACCCCTCCACTTT. Translated, it gives CASRVQGVYNSPLHF.

The J gene is TRBJ2-1, the V gene TRBV7-6, with no clear D. The V gene lost 0 bases and the J gene lost 8 bases, with 5 bases spanning the gap. This CDR3 contains 12 residues. Germline V CDR1 and CDR2: SGHVS, FNYEAQ. CDR3 in amino acids: CASSLAGHEQFF. CDR3 nucleotides: TGTGCCAGCAGCTTAGCGGGCCATGAGCAGTTCTTC.

The chain couples TRBV2 to TRBJ1-1, with a weak D call TRBD1 (5 bases). CDR3 length: 14 amino acids. V lost 6 bases, J lost 0 bases, and 11 bases lay in between. The V gene's germline CDR1 is SNHLY and CDR2 FYNNEI. CDR3 coding DNA: TGTGCCAGCAGGGAGGGACGGATGAACACTGAAGCTTTCTTT. Translating gives CASREGRMNTEAFF.

J is TRBJ1-5 and V is TRBV19; D is uncertain. Trimming pared 7 bases from V and 0 bases from J, leaving 13 bases between. The germline V gene encodes CDR1 LNHDA and CDR2 SQIVND (reference sequence). This CDR3 region has 15 residues. The CDR3 DNA reads as TGTGCCAGTACTACTAGAGGTTATAGCAATCAGCCCCAGCATTTT. This sequence encodes CASTTRGYSNQPQHF.

This chain's CDR3 is CASSVSRGLQETQYF. The CDR3 region has the DNA TGTGCCAGCAGCGTTTCCAGGGGGTTACAAGAGACCCAGTACTTC. J is TRBJ2-5 and V is TRBV9, with 7 bases lining up with TRBD1. Germline V gives CDR1 SGDLS, CDR2 YYNGEE. V lost 2 bases and J lost 2; bases outside the gene matches: 6. The CDR3 totals 15 residues.

The chain couples TRBV6-6 to TRBJ2-7; 7 positions match TRBD1. Germline CDR1 is MNHNY and CDR2 is SVGAGI (reference sequence). Germline trimming cut 4 bases from V and 2 bases from J; bases unmatched to any gene: 8. This CDR3 is 15 amino acids long. The CDR3 loop reads CASSSGGLITYEQYF. Here the CDR3 DNA reads TGTGCCAGCAGTTCAGGGGGTCTAATCACCTACGAGCAGTACTTC.

The CDR3, as DNA: TGTGCCAGCACGGGACAGGTGCGCGGCTACACCTTC. Its translation: CASTGQVRGYTF. The V and J genes are TRBV28 and TRBJ1-2, with 8 bases fitting TRBD1. Germline V CDR1 and CDR2: MDHEN, SYDVKM. V was clipped by 7 bases and J by 8 bases; unmatched bases: 6. CDR3 length: 12 amino acids.

This clone was seen only a few times. The V and J genes are TRBV21-1 and TRBJ2-7; TRBD2 is taken as the D call from the table, unchecked against the DNA. TRBV21-1 is flagged as a pseudogene. This CDR3 region has 17 residues. The CDR3 protein is CASSKAKTSGAEGEQYV. The CDR3 nucleotides read TGTGCCAGCAGCAAAGCAAAGACTAGCGGGGCCGAAGGCGAGCAGTACGTC.

The CDR3 loop is CASSLGDFSYEQYF. The CDR3 nucleotides are TGTGCCAGCAGTCTCGGGGACTTTTCTTACGAGCAGTACTTC. The chain couples TRBV2 to TRBJ2-5, with TRBD2 as a possible D gene (6 bases). Near its end, the DNA agrees better with TRBJ2-7, so the J call may be wrong. Germline V CDR1 and CDR2: SNHLY, FYNNEI. This CDR3 has 14 amino acids.

This clone was seen more than once but under ten times. The rearrangement uses TRBV5-1 and TRBJ1-2, with 9 bases matching TRBD1. Germline V gene sequence: CDR1 SGHRS, CDR2 YFSETQ. Trimming removed 0 bases from V and 8 bases from J; junction bases left unmatched: 2. The CDR3 is made up of 13 amino acids. CDR3 in DNA: TGCGCCAGCAGCTTGGTGGACAGGGGCGGCTACACCTTC. It is translated as CASSLVDRGGYTF.

The V call is TRBV7-2, the J call TRBJ2-5; maybe TRBD1 (5 bases). The CDR3 is 14 amino acids. Germline CDR1 and CDR2: SGHTA and FQGNSA. Trimming took off 3 bases at V and 1 base at J, with 9 bases between the two ends. The CDR3 is CASSFGQLQETQYF. The DNA of the CDR3 is TGTGCCAGCAGCTTTGGACAACTCCAAGAGACCCAGTACTTC.

The V gene is TRBV6-5, the J gene TRBJ1-2, with D possibly TRBD1 on 6 matching bases. The length of the CDR3 is 15 residues. The germline V gene encodes CDR1 MNHEY and CDR2 SVGAGI. Trimming left V 5 bases short and J 3 bases short, with 16 bases between. The CDR3 DNA is TGTGCCAGCAGTATTCTTCGGACAGTGGACTATGGCTACACCTTC. Encoded protein: CASSILRTVDYGYTF.

This clone was counted only a few times. The rearrangement joins TRBV5-1 to TRBJ2-5; perhaps TRBD2 as D (6 bases). Trimming removed 1 base at V and 3 bases at J, with 7 bases between. The germline CDR1 and CDR2 sequences are SGHRS and YFSETQ. This CDR3 has 13 amino acids. The CDR3 here is CASSLTGEETQYF. CDR3 nucleotides: TGCGCCAGCAGCTTGACGGGGGAAGAGACCCAGTACTTC.

The gene calls are TRBV6-5 and TRBJ2-2, with 9 bases aligning to TRBD1. V shed 4 bases and J 3 bases; nucleotides not matched to a gene: 6. The CDR3 has 16 residues. CDR1 and CDR2 (germline): MNHEY, SVGAGI. The chain's CDR3 is CASSSYGQGYTGELFF. The CDR3 coding sequence is TGTGCCAGCAGTTCCTACGGACAGGGGTACACCGGGGAGCTGTTTTTT.

This clone was observed a handful of times. The genes are TRBV7-3 and TRBJ1-4; D not certain. V dropped 2 bases and J dropped 0 bases, with 7 bases sitting between them. Germline lookup yields CDR1 SGHTA and CDR2 FQGTGA. The CDR3 has 15 residues. CDR3 region: CASSLAVATNEKLFF. In nucleotides, the CDR3 is TGTGCCAGCAGCTTAGCAGTTGCAACTAATGAAAAACTGTTTTTT.

This sequence joins TRBV4-1 and TRBJ1-1, with D unresolved. The V end was cut by 0 bases, the J end by 2 bases, with 7 bases between. Per the germline V gene, CDR1 is MGHRA and CDR2 is YSYEKL. CDR3 length: 14 residues. As DNA, the CDR3 is TGCGCCAGCAGCCAAGATGCCAGAAACACTGAAGCTTTCTTT. Its protein product is CASSQDARNTEAFF.